The 27 T cell receptor beta chains presented below share a single source sample, sequenced in a study of cytomegalovirus exposure and HLA in healthy donors. The primer mix had 60 Vbeta and 13 Jbeta primers. Here immunoSEQ multiplex PCR was the method, and the copy in TCRdb shows in-frame clones only, minus some. The repertoire holds about 180,000 clones, with approximately 73% as singletons. Sequences were obtained from PBMCs. All receptors derive from a woman under 40 in good health and CMV-seropositive.

This clone was counted between two and nine times. This chain connects TRBV6-6 to TRBJ1-4, with 8 nucleotides matching TRBD1. V dropped 6 bases and J dropped 6; count of bases not matched to a gene: 6. Germline values: CDR1 MNHNY, CDR2 SVGAGI (reference sequence). The CDR3 is 14 residues long. CDR3 amino acids: CASSLGQGDEKLFF. CDR3 in DNA: TGTGCCAGCAGCCTAGGACAGGGAGATGAAAAACTGTTTTTT.

This chain uses TRBV11-3 with TRBJ2-1; tentatively, D is TRBD2 (7 bases). The CDR3 length is 15 residues. Per germline, CDR1 SGHNT and CDR2 YENEEA. V gave up 5 bases and J gave up 4 bases, with 15 bases separating them. CDR3 residues: CASSPRRGGYNEQFF. DNA for the CDR3: TGTGCCAGCAGCCCTAGGAGGGGGGGTTACAATGAGCAGTTCTTC.

In this sample, this clone turned up once. The sample carries other DNA sequences with the same CDR3. The chain combines TRBV7-8 with TRBJ1-2; 8 nucleotides match TRBD1. Trimming at V came to 5 bases and at J to 3 bases, leaving 14 bases not matched to a gene. CDR3 size: 17 residues. Germline V lookup: CDR1 SGHVS, CDR2 FQNEAQ. The DNA for the CDR3 is TGTGCCAGCAGCCGCGGGACAGGAGCTTACCTTTACTATGGCTACACCTTC. Protein sequence: CASSRGTGAYLYYGYTF.

The chain joins TRBV15 to TRBJ2-7, with 9 bases identical to TRBD1. V shed 5 bases, J shed 3 bases, and the junction held 14 bases outside the gene matches. Germline V gene sequence: CDR1 LNHNV, CDR2 YYDKDF (reference sequence). The CDR3 is 17 amino acids. The CDR3, as DNA: TGTGCCACCAGCCGCGTTAGGGGGGACAGGGTAAACTACGAGCAGTACTTC. Translating it yields CATSRVRGDRVNYEQYF. The complete variable domain, with remaining parts taken from reference TRBV15 and TRBJ2-7, reads DAMVIQNPRYQVTQFGKPVTLSCSQTLNHNVMYWYQQKSSQAPKLLFHYYDKDFNNEADTPDNFQSRRPNTSFCFLDIRSPGLGDTAMYLCATSRVRGDRVNYEQYFGPGTRLTVT.

The chain carries TRBV28 and TRBJ1-1; 8 bases fit TRBD1. The CDR3 runs 15 residues. Germline V gene data show CDR1 as MDHEN and CDR2 as SYDVKM. V shed 6 bases and J 3 bases; nucleotides not matched to a gene: 9. CDR3 loop: CASRLAGGWDTEAFF. CDR3 bases: TGTGCCAGCAGGCTCGCAGGGGGCTGGGACACTGAAGCTTTCTTT.

In its sample, this clone was seen a few times. Within the sample, other DNA sequences also encode this same CDR3. The V call is TRBV5-1, the J call TRBJ1-4; TRBD1 aligns across 11 bases. This CDR3 is 14 amino acids long. Germline assignment: CDR1 SGHRS and CDR2 YFSETQ. J lost 7 bases, V lost 5 bases, and 4 bases had no gene match. The CDR3 protein is CASSRGQGGEKLFF. CDR3 coding DNA: TGCGCCAGCAGTCGGGGACAGGGGGGTGAAAAACTGTTTTTT.

The chain uses TRBV7-9 and TRBJ1-3; D not certain. Trimming left V 2 bases short and J 4 bases short, with 12 bases between. Germline V gene lookup returns CDR1 SEHNR and CDR2 FQNEAQ (reference sequence). The CDR3 runs to 15 residues. The CDR3 sequence is CASSLNNQVGNTIYF. Here the CDR3 DNA reads TGTGCCAGCAGCTTAAATAATCAGGTCGGAAACACCATATATTTT. Looking up the rest from reference TRBV7-9 and TRBJ1-3 gives the full variable domain: DTGVSQNPRHKITKRGQNVTFRCDPISEHNRLYWYRQTLGQGPEFLTYFQNEAQLEKSRLLSDRFSAERPKGSFSTLEIQRTEQGDSAMYLCASSLNNQVGNTIYFGEGSWLTVV.

V is TRBV28 and J is TRBJ1-6, with 8 bases matching TRBD1. CDR3 length: 16 amino acids. The junction had 7 bases not matched to a gene; V was cut back by 1 base and J by 8 bases. CDR1 MDHEN and CDR2 SYDVKM come from the germline V gene. CDR3 region: CASSLLRTGQDSPLHF. CDR3 in DNA: TGTGCCAGCAGTTTATTGCGGACAGGGCAGGATTCACCCCTCCACTTT.

The V gene is TRBV6-6, the J gene TRBJ1-5; D not resolved. The CDR3 spans 14 residues. Germline assignment: CDR1 MNHNY and CDR2 SVGAGI (reference sequence). Trimming removed 4 bases at V and 4 bases at J, with 11 bases between. The CDR3 bases are TGTGCCAGCAGTTTAGAGGTGCTGAATCAGCCCCAGCATTTT. It yields the protein CASSLEVLNQPQHF.

The V call is TRBV19, the J call TRBJ2-7, with D unclear. The CDR3 loop spans 13 amino acids. Germline loops: CDR1 LNHDA, CDR2 SQIVND (reference sequence). Trimming stripped 4 bases from V and 3 bases from J, with 10 bases between. The CDR3 DNA follows: TGTGCCAGTAGTACTCCCCCGTTCTACGAGCAGTACTTC. Translating it yields CASSTPPFYEQYF.

V is TRBV5-8 and J is TRBJ2-2; tentative D call: TRBD2 (6 bases). The CDR3 has 13 residues. In germline, CDR1 is SGHTS, CDR2 YDEGEE. V was pared by 4 bases and J by 5 bases, with 9 bases between. The CDR3 sequence is CASSLGLTGELFF. The CDR3 DNA is TGTGCCAGCAGCCTCGGACTAACCGGGGAGCTGTTTTTT.

This clone turned up a few times. The rearrangement joins TRBV28 to TRBJ2-1; 8 bases map to TRBD1. Trimming took 5 bases from V and 7 from J; bases not matched to a gene: 10. The CDR3 contains 15 residues. The germline CDR1 and CDR2 sequences are MDHEN and SYDVKM. For the CDR3, the DNA is TGTGCCAGCAGTAAACGGACAGGGCGACTAAATGAGCAGTTCTTC. Translation: CASSKRTGRLNEQFF.

This chain uses TRBV6-5 with TRBJ1-1; D remains ambiguous. The V gene lost 4 bases and the J gene lost 1 base, with 13 bases spanning the gap. Germline V gene sequence: CDR1 MNHEY, CDR2 SVGAGI. The CDR3 contains 15 residues. The CDR3 region is CASSSQDGGNTEAFF. The CDR3 nucleotides are TGTGCCAGCAGTTCCCAGGACGGAGGGAACACTGAAGCTTTCTTT.

Only a few counts were recorded for this clone. CDR3 coding DNA: TGTGCCAGCAGCTTTAGGAGGGGTCCTAATGAAAAACTGTTTTTT. Protein sequence: CASSFRRGPNEKLFF. J is TRBJ1-4 and V is TRBV11-2; D may be TRBD1 (5 bases). CDR1 and CDR2 (germline): SGHAT, FQNNGV. V dropped 3 bases and J dropped 3 bases, with 11 bases sitting between them. CDR3 length equals 15 residues.

In the case of this clone: At the DNA level, this CDR3 is encoded by other sequences in the same sample as well. The CDR3 here is CASSLGASTDTQYF. For the CDR3, the DNA is TGTGCCAGCAGCTTAGGGGCGAGCACAGATACGCAGTATTTT. V usage is TRBV11-3 and J usage is TRBJ2-3; D ambiguous. Germline CDR1 is SGHNT and CDR2 is YENEEA. Trimming removed 1 base from V and 0 bases from J, with 5 bases in between. This CDR3 has 14 amino acids.

This clone came up a few times. The V and J genes are TRBV7-9 and TRBJ1-5, with D maybe TRBD1 (6 bases). The CDR3 length is 14 residues. V was clipped by 5 bases and J by 4 bases, with 12 bases between them. CDR1 SEHNR and CDR2 FQNEAQ come from the germline V gene (reference sequence). Here the CDR3 reads CASSQEQGNQPQHF. As DNA, the CDR3 is TGTGCCAGCAGCCAGGAACAGGGTAATCAGCCCCAGCATTTT.

The J gene is TRBJ2-5, the V gene TRBV11-2, with D possibly TRBD1 on 6 matching bases. Germline V CDR1 and CDR2: SGHAT, FQNNGV. CDR3 length: 16 residues. V was clipped by 3 bases and J by 2 bases, with 16 bases between them. CDR3 loop: CASSFGTLPLQETQYF. The CDR3 nucleotides are TGTGCCAGCAGCTTTGGGACACTTCCCCTGCAAGAGACCCAGTACTTC.

This clone has just a few counts. Within the sample, other DNA sequences also encode this same CDR3. This chain joins TRBV27 and TRBJ2-7, with D perhaps matching TRBD1 (5 bases). V was cut by 3 bases and J by 4 bases, with 10 bases left in between. From germline, CDR1 is MNHEY and CDR2 SMNVEV (reference sequence). This CDR3 spans 13 amino acids. CDR3: CASSFGQGYEQYF. The CDR3 bases are TGTGCCAGCAGTTTCGGCCAGGGATACGAGCAGTACTTC.

The chain joins TRBV7-6 to TRBJ2-3; 8 bases align to TRBD2. Trimming at V came to 1 base and at J to 6 bases, leaving 9 bases not matched to a gene. Germline V gene sequence: CDR1 SGHVS, CDR2 FNYEAQ. The CDR3 consists of 16 residues. The CDR3 DNA reads TGTGCCAGCAGCTTAGATTTTAGCGGGGTCCGGGATACGCAGTATTTT. This codes for CASSLDFSGVRDTQYF. The whole variable domain, remainder taken from reference TRBV7-6 and TRBJ2-3, is GAGVSQSPRYKVTKRGQDVALRCDPISGHVSLYWYRQALGQGPEFLTYFNYEAQQDKSGLPNDRFSAERPEGSISTLTIQRTEQRDSAMYRCASSLDFSGVRDTQYFGPGTRLTVL.

V is TRBV5-1 and J is TRBJ1-6; TRBD1 agrees at 12 bases. Trimming at V came to 0 bases and at J to 8 bases, leaving 3 bases not matched to a gene. CDR3 length: 16 amino acids. Germline CDR1 reads SGHRS; CDR2 reads YFSETQ. Here the CDR3 reads CASSLGGTGGDSPLHF. In DNA, the CDR3 is TGCGCCAGCAGCTTGGGGGGGACAGGGGGCGATTCACCCCTCCACTTT.

The gene calls are TRBV6-5 and TRBJ2-7, with no clear D. The CDR3 is 11 residues long. Germline values: CDR1 MNHEY, CDR2 SVGAGI. V lost 6 bases to trimming and J lost 3 bases, with 6 bases between them. CDR3 sequence: CASSDFYEQYF. In nucleotides, the CDR3 is TGTGCCAGCAGCGACTTCTACGAGCAGTACTTC.

V usage is TRBV19 and J usage is TRBJ1-5; the D is unclear. V was clipped by 3 bases and J by 0 bases, with 12 bases between them. The CDR3 length is 16 residues. Germline V gives CDR1 LNHDA, CDR2 SQIVND (reference sequence). This chain's CDR3 is CASSIDFRYSNQPQHF. The CDR3 coding sequence is TGTGCCAGTAGTATTGACTTTCGGTATAGCAATCAGCCCCAGCATTTT.

J is TRBJ2-5 and V is TRBV9, with 12 bases that match TRBD2. The J call may be mistaken, given a closer DNA end match to TRBJ2-7. Germline loops: CDR1 SGDLS, CDR2 YYNGEE. This CDR3 spans 16 amino acids. CDR3 in amino acids: CASSTHRTSGVDEQYF. The CDR3 DNA reads as TGTGCCAGCAGCACTCACAGGACTAGCGGGGTCGACGAGCAGTACTTC.

The chain combines TRBV5-4 with TRBJ2-7; possibly TRBD2 for D (6 bases). The CDR3 sequence is 13 residues long. Germline V lookup: CDR1 SGHNT, CDR2 YYREEE (reference sequence). Trimming stripped 2 bases from V and 6 bases from J, with 12 bases between. DNA for the CDR3: TGTGCCAGCAGCTTTCGACTAGAGGGCGAGCAGTACTTC. It yields the protein CASSFRLEGEQYF.

V and J are TRBV11-2 and TRBJ2-2; TRBD1 might be the D (5 bases). Trimming removed 1 base at V and 4 bases at J, with 13 bases between. CDR1 SGHAT and CDR2 FQNNGV come from the germline V gene. The CDR3 runs 16 residues. CDR3 protein: CASSLARARGTGELFF. Here the CDR3 DNA reads TGTGCCAGCAGCTTAGCCCGAGCTAGGGGCACCGGGGAGCTGTTTTTT.

The chain recombines TRBV6-6 with TRBJ2-5; TRBD1 agrees at 9 bases. CDR3 length equals 15 residues. Germline assignment: CDR1 MNHNY and CDR2 SVGAGI (reference sequence). V lost 6 bases, J lost 5 bases, and 10 bases stayed unmatched. This CDR3 is CASRITGGGWETQYF. In nucleotides, the CDR3 is TGTGCCAGCAGGATCACAGGGGGCGGTTGGGAGACCCAGTACTTC.

This clone has just one count. V and J are TRBV6-4 and TRBJ1-4; D uncertain. V gave up 10 bases and J gave up 0 bases, with 12 bases separating them. Germline CDR1 is MRHNA and CDR2 is SNTAGT. This CDR3 contains 14 residues. The DNA of the CDR3 is TGTGCCACCACCGGAACAGCAACTAATGAAAAACTGTTTTTT. Translating gives CATTGTATNEKLFF.